This TCR beta chain was documented in a study of synovial regulatory T cells in juvenile arthritis. This table comes from immunoSEQ multiplex PCR, and its TCRdb copy is limited to in-frame clones, with some not included. The data include roughly 6,400 clones; the top ten clones carry roughly 0.62%. Findings and caveats of the study: Largely private between patients, iaTreg TCR repertoires showed partial overlap with synovial Teff and blood CPL repertoires. Compared with other blood Treg cells, inflammation-associated Treg cells had reduced TCR diversity. Synovial Treg CDR3 sequences overlapped more with iaTregs than other circulating Tregs.

Turning to this clone: What it binds is not known.

The CDR3 is 15 residues long. DNA for this receptor is not on file. Germline values: CDR1 MNHEY, CDR2 SVGAGI. This rearrangement joins TRBV6-5 to TRBJ2-5; the D gene TCRdb calls, TRBD1, cannot be checked with no DNA. The sequenced sample consisted of Treg cells from blood. Indicated subset: remaining (HLA-DR-negative) circulating blood Treg cells. The receptor's source is a donor under 30 with juvenile idiopathic arthritis. The CDR3 protein is CASSPTWTGSYEQYF.